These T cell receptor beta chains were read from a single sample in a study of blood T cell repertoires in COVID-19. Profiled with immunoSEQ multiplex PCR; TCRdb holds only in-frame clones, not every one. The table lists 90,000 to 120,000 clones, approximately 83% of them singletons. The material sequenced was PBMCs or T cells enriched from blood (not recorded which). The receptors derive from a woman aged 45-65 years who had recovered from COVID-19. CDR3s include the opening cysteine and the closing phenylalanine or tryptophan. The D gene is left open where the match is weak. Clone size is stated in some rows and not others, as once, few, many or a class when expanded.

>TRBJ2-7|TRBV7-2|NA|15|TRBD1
CASSLGSGGMYEQYF
TGTGCCAGCAGCTTAGGGTCAGGGGGCATGTACGAGCAGTACTTC
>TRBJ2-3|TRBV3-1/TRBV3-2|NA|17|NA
CASSQEVSGGRTDTQYF
TGTGCCAGCAGCCAAGAGGTGTCGGGGGGCAGGACAGATACGCAGTATTTT
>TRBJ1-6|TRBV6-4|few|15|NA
CASSEYGSRDSPLHF
TGTGCCAGCAGTGAATACGGGTCCCGAGATTCACCCCTCCACTTT
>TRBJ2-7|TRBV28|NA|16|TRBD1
CASSTRTGGLRYEQYF
TGTGCCAGCAGTACCCGGACAGGGGGCCTACGATACGAGCAGTACTTC
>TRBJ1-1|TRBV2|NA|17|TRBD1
CASSDGPGGGMNTEAFF
TGTGCCAGCAGTGACGGCCCAGGGGGCGGGATGAACACTGAAGCTTTCTTT
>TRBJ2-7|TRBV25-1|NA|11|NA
CASSESGEQYF
TGTGCCAGCAGTGAATCGGGTGAGCAGTACTTC
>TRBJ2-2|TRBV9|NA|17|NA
CASSPGWSASWAGELFF
TGTGCCAGCAGTCCCGGGTGGTCAGCCTCCTGGGCCGGGGAGCTGTTTTTT
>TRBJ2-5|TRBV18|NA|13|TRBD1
CASSPGQKETQYF
TGTGCCAGCTCACCGGGACAGAAAGAGACCCAGTACTTC
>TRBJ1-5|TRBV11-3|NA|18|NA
CASSSNRGGKRSNQPQHF
TGTGCCAGCAGCTCAAATCGGGGGGGGAAAAGAAGCAATCAGCCCCAGCATTTT
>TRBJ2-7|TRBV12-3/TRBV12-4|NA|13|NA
CASSRERAYEQYF
TGTGCCAGCAGCCGAGAGCGGGCCTACGAGCAGTACTTC
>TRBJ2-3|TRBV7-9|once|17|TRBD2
CASSLGTSGLSTDTQYF
TGTGCCAGCAGCTTAGGGACTAGCGGTTTGAGCACAGATACGCAGTATTTT
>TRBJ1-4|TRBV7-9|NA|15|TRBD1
CASSLDGTVNEKLFF
TGTGCCAGCAGCTTAGACGGGACAGTTAATGAAAAACTGTTTTTT
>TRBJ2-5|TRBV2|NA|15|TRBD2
CASSRLAGNQETQYF
TGTGCCAGCAGTCGACTAGCGGGTAACCAAGAGACCCAGTACTTC
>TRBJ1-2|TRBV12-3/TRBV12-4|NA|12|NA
CASSGAESGYTF
TGTGCCAGTAGTGGGGCAGAAAGTGGCTACACCTTC
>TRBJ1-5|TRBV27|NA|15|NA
CASSSPNPGNQPQHF
TGTGCCAGCAGTTCCCCCAACCCAGGGAATCAGCCCCAGCATTTT
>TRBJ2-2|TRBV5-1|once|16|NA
CASSLAGQRGTGELFF
TGCGCCAGCAGCTTGGCCGGACAGCGGGGAACCGGGGAGCTGTTTTTT
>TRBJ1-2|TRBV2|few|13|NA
CASVGGIVYGYTF
TGTGCCAGCGTCGGGGGAATCGTCTATGGCTACACCTTC
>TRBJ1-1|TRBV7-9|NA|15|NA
CASSLAPKAGTEAFF
TGTGCCAGCAGCTTAGCTCCAAAAGCGGGGACTGAAGCTTTCTTT
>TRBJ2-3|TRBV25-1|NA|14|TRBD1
CASSDYLTGGTQYF
TGTGCCAGCAGTGACTACCTCACAGGGGGAACGCAGTATTTT
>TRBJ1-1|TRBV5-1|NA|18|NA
CASSYLGATGTSNTEAFF
TGCGCCAGCAGCTACTTGGGGGCGACAGGCACCTCGAACACTGAAGCTTTCTTT
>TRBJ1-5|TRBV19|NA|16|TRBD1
CASSQATGVAPRPQHF
TGTGCCAGTAGTCAAGCGACAGGGGTCGCCCCAAGGCCCCAGCATTTT
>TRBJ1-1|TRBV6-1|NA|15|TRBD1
CASSETGGWGTEAFF
TGTGCCAGCAGTGAAACAGGGGGGTGGGGAACTGAAGCTTTCTTT
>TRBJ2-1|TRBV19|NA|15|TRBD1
CASSRGTDTRNEQFF
TGTGCCAGTAGTAGGGGGACAGATACAAGAAATGAGCAGTTCTTC
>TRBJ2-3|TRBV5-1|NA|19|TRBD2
CASSKRTGTSGASTDTQYF
TGCGCCAGCAGCAAAAGAACCGGGACTAGCGGGGCTAGCACAGATACGCAGTATTTT
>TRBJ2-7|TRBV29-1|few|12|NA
CSVESQDYEQYF
TGCAGCGTTGAAAGTCAGGACTACGAGCAGTACTTC
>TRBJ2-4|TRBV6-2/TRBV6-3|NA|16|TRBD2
CASSRLAGGYGNIQYF
TGTGCCAGCAGCCGACTAGCGGGGGGTTACGGAAACATTCAGTACTTC
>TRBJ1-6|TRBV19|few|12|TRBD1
CASIEGAGPLHF
TGTGCCAGTATCGAGGGGGCGGGTCCCCTCCACTTT
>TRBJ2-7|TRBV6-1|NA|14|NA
CASSENVGGTPQYF
TGTGCCAGCAGTGAAAACGTCGGCGGGACTCCGCAGTACTTC
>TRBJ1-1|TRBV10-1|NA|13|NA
CASSAVMNTEAFF
TGCGCCAGCAGCGCGGTAATGAACACTGAAGCTTTCTTT
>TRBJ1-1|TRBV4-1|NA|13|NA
CASSSGQNTEAFF
TGCGCCAGCAGCTCAGGACAGAACACTGAAGCTTTCTTT
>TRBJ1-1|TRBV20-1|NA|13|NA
CSASLSRATEAFF
TGCAGTGCTAGTCTTTCGAGGGCTACCGAAGCTTTCTTT
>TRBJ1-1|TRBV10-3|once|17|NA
CAISPTGWGEGNTEAFF
TGTGCCATCAGCCCAACTGGGTGGGGGGAAGGGAACACTGAAGCTTTCTTT
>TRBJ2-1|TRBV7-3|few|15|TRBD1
CASSLNVRGPGEQFF
TGTGCCAGCAGCTTAAATGTCAGGGGGCCCGGTGAGCAGTTCTTC
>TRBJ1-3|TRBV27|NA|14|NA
CASSSGYSGNTIYF
TGTGCCAGCAGTTCAGGATACTCTGGAAACACCATATATTTT
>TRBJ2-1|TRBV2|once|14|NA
CASRRQAAGDEQFF
TGTGCCAGCCGACGGCAGGCAGCGGGCGATGAGCAGTTCTTC
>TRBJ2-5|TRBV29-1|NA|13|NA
CSASGTKQETQYF
TGCAGCGCATCCGGGACAAAGCAAGAGACCCAGTACTTC
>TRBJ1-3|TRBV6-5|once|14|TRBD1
CASVGQGPGNTIYF
TGTGCCAGCGTTGGACAGGGCCCCGGAAACACCATATATTTT
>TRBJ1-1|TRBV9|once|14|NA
CASSVGGGVTEAFF
TGTGCCAGCAGCGTTGGTGGAGGGGTCACTGAAGCTTTCTTT
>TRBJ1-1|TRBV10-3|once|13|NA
CANPGQMNTEAFF
TGTGCCAATCCGGGACAAATGAACACTGAAGCTTTCTTT
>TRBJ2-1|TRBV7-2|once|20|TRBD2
CASSLARTSGSASYHNEQFF
TGTGCCAGCAGCTTAGCGAGGACTAGCGGGAGTGCATCGTACCACAATGAGCAGTTCTTC
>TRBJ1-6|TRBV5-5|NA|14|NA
CASSFLGSNSPLHF
TGTGCCAGCAGCTTCCTCGGTAGTAATTCACCCCTCCACTTT
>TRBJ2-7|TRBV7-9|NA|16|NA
CASSSSRGTSSYEQYF
TGTGCCAGCAGCTCGTCCCGGGGGACGAGCTCCTACGAGCAGTACTTC
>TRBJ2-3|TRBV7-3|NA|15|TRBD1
CASSSPGQGEDTQYF
TGTGCCAGCAGCTCACCGGGACAGGGCGAAGATACGCAGTATTTT
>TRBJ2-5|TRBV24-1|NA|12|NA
CATSVGGETQYF
TGTGCCACCAGTGTCGGTGGAGAGACCCAGTACTTC
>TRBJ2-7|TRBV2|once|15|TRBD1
CASSSDRERTYEQYF
TGTGCCAGCAGTTCGGACAGGGAGAGAACCTACGAGCAGTACTTC
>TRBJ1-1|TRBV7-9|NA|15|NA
CASINGQMLNTEAFF
TGTGCCAGCATAAACGGACAAATGCTGAACACTGAAGCTTTCTTT
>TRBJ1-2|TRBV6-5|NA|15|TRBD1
CASSFRGQGRDGYTF
TGTGCCAGCAGTTTCCGGGGACAGGGTCGAGATGGCTACACCTTC
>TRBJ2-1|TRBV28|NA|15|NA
CASSRRDSFYNEQFF
TGTGCCAGCAGCCGACGGGACTCCTTCTACAATGAGCAGTTCTTC
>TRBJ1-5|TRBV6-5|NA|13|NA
CASSDERNQPQHF
TGTGCCAGCAGCGACGAGAGGAATCAGCCCCAGCATTTT
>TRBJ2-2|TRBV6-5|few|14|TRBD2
CCSGRAANTGELFF
TGTTGTAGCGGGAGGGCTGCGAACACCGGGGAGCTGTTTTTT
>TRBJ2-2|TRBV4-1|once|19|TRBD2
CASSQGVSGRTSNTGELFF
TGCGCCAGCAGCCAGGGGGTGAGCGGGAGGACCTCGAACACCGGGGAGCTGTTTTTT
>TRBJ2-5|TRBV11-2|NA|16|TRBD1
CASSLGSVGGRETQYF
TGTGCCAGCAGCTTAGGGTCTGTAGGGGGCCGGGAGACCCAGTACTTC
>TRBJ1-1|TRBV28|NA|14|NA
CASSFPGSNTEAFF
TGTGCCAGCAGTTTCCCAGGGTCGAACACTGAAGCTTTCTTT
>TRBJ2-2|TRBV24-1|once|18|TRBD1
CATSARLGTGKNTGELFF
TGTGCCACCAGTGCCCGACTAGGGACAGGGAAAAACACCGGGGAGCTGTTTTTT